This entry describes one TCR beta chain. The table came from immunoSEQ multiplex PCR; TCRdb's copy has only in-frame clones and leaves some out. The repertoire holds 150,000 to 200,000 clones, approximately 84% seen once, with about 6.4% in the top ten. The sample is drawn from a study of blood T cell repertoires in COVID-19. Whole-study context: Acute and convalescent COVID-19 specimens originated in the United States, Italy and Spain. PBMCs, B-cell-depleted T cells, or T cells provided the cDNA or gDNA that made up the material.

The TCR originated in a human donor in a cohort sampled during active COVID-19. Sequencing used peripheral blood.

Written as DNA, the CDR3 is TGCGCCAGCGGAGACGGGGTTGACTATAATTCACCCCTCCACTTT. Translating it yields CASGDGVDYNSPLHF. The gene calls are TRBV5-1 and TRBJ1-6; D not certain. Germline V gene lookup returns CDR1 SGHRS and CDR2 YFSETQ. Trimming cost V 7 bases and J 3 bases, with 14 bases left between them. CDR3 length: 15 residues.